The rows below give T cell receptor beta chains drawn from one sample of a study of blood T cell repertoires in COVID-19. Profiled with immunoSEQ multiplex PCR; TCRdb holds only in-frame clones, not every one. In the table there are approximately 180,000 clones, roughly 88% of which are singletons. Input material: peripheral blood. The receptors originated from a man aged 60 to 69 with acute or convalescent COVID-19. The CDR3 runs from the conserved cysteine through the conserved F or W. Each record gives: CDR3 protein, V gene, J gene.

CDR3aa: CASSPITGGSEQFF
v_gene: TRBV18
j_gene: TRBJ2-1

CDR3aa: CASRTEVNTEAFF
v_gene: TRBV2
j_gene: TRBJ1-1

CDR3aa: CASSVQGTNQPQHF
v_gene: TRBV19
j_gene: TRBJ1-5

CDR3aa: CASSQLQGGANVLTF
v_gene: TRBV9
j_gene: TRBJ2-6

CDR3aa: CASSYRYQGSGANVLTF
v_gene: TRBV7-2
j_gene: TRBJ2-6

CDR3aa: CASSPQGASNQPQHF
v_gene: TRBV19
j_gene: TRBJ1-5

CDR3aa: CASSREGTSGSQTDTQYF
v_gene: TRBV5-5
j_gene: TRBJ2-3

CDR3aa: CASSMGAGTSGRQDEQFF
v_gene: TRBV19
j_gene: TRBJ2-1

CDR3aa: CSALQGIGGGYTF
v_gene: TRBV29-1
j_gene: TRBJ1-2

CDR3aa: CASSANLQGARGYTF
v_gene: TRBV6-5
j_gene: TRBJ1-2

CDR3aa: CASSYPLAGTHEQYF
v_gene: TRBV6-5
j_gene: TRBJ2-7

CDR3aa: CASSVPPGFGTDTQYF
v_gene: TRBV9
j_gene: TRBJ2-3

CDR3aa: CASSSWGGQGRYGYTF
v_gene: TRBV7-2
j_gene: TRBJ1-2